The TCR beta chain under discussion was sequenced for a study of human T cells and chemical hapten exposure. This clonotype has a count of ten or more. The antigen remains undetermined. Study results and caveats: High-frequency TCRs, those above 1 in 1000, stayed the same after DPC sensitization.

Trimming took off 4 bases at V and 2 bases at J, with 10 bases between the two ends. CDR1 is SGHRS, CDR2 YFSETQ, per germline. The CDR3 extends over 13 amino acids. The time point was: healthy volunteer bleed at 2 weeks. Total RNA was isolated from unfractionated whole blood. TCRdb re-called the RACE reads through MiXCR, storing one row per CDR3 protein. The data show 35,000 to 50,000 distinct CDR3 sequences, roughly 4.5% seen once. This receptor was obtained from a female donor in good health. Some clones in this sample may be carry-over from other donors' samples. Input material: whole blood. The chain couples TRBV5-1 to TRBJ2-7; D ambiguous. CDR3 region: CASSVDFPYEQYF. CDR3 nucleotides: TGCGCCAGCAGCGTTGATTTCCCCTACGAGCAGTACTTC.